The 10 T cell receptor beta chains given below trace back to one sample, sequenced in a study of beta chain features in type 1 diabetes (dated by TCRdb to 2016 to 2019). The receptor library was made with the immunoSEQ multiplex PCR assay. The High Capacity cDNA Reverse Transcription Kit was used to reverse transcribe all of the isolated RNA, meaning that expressed TCRB transcripts were what got sequenced. This is the immuneACCESS table as TCRdb keeps it, with only in-frame sequences that have V and J called. A part of the clones is gone; compared with another copy, unresolved V genes explain less than half, and the rest is unexplained. The sample has 310,000 or so clones on record, 6.5% to 10% of them singletons. The ten largest clones add up to around 0.45% of the sample. The source material was central memory CD4+ T cells from blood. These receptors were taken from a young woman in good health.

The chain uses TRBV4-2 and TRBJ2-5, with a weak D call TRBD2 (5 bases). CDR1 and CDR2 (germline): LGHNA, YNFKEQ. This CDR3 comprises 13 residues. Trimming pared 1 base from V and 9 bases from J, leaving 12 bases between. In nucleotides, the CDR3 is TGTGCCAGCAGCCAAGTTGCGGGTAGGGCCCAGTACTTC. This encodes CASSQVAGRAQYF.

This clone occurred a few times. The chain uses TRBV21-1 and TRBJ1-5. TRBV21-1 is a recognized pseudogene. The length of the CDR3 is 15 residues. The CDR3 spells CASSKEGGCNQPQHF. CDR3 coding DNA: TGTGCCAGCAGCAAAGAGGGGGGATGCAATCAGCCCCAGCATTTT.

This clone has a handful of counts. The V gene is TRBV4-2, the J gene TRBJ2-2, with 12 bases that match TRBD2. The CDR3 spans 19 residues. J was trimmed by 4 bases and V by 5 bases; bases with no gene match: 14. Germline lookup yields CDR1 LGHNA and CDR2 YNFKEQ. CDR3 amino acids: CASSKGRELAGGFTGELFF. DNA of the CDR3: TGTGCCAGCAGCAAGGGAAGGGAGCTAGCGGGAGGGTTCACCGGGGAGCTGTTTTTT.

This chain links TRBV28 with TRBJ1-3; D is ambiguous. CDR1 MDHEN and CDR2 SYDVKM come from the germline V gene. Trimming took off 2 bases at V and 0 bases at J, with 8 bases between the two ends. The CDR3 runs to 15 residues. The CDR3 here is CASSLHVPSGNTIYF. Written as DNA, the CDR3 is TGTGCCAGCAGTTTACACGTTCCCTCTGGAAACACCATATATTTT.

In this sample, this clone turned up many times. The chain carries TRBV7-9 and TRBJ1-5; D is perhaps TRBD1 (6 bases). The germline gives CDR1 SEHNR, CDR2 FQNEAQ (reference sequence). CDR3 length equals 12 residues. V shed 6 bases and J shed 5 bases, with 8 bases lying between them. The CDR3 region is CASSNRDQPQHF. The CDR3, as DNA: TGTGCCAGCAGTAACAGGGATCAGCCCCAGCATTTT.

The chain employs TRBV6-5 and TRBJ1-4; possibly TRBD1 for D (5 bases). Trimming took 0 bases from V and 6 from J, leaving 14 bases between them. Germline loops: CDR1 MNHEY, CDR2 SVGAGI. The CDR3 contains 16 residues. The CDR3 region is CASSYSPSGRHEKLFF. As DNA, the CDR3 is TGTGCCAGCAGTTACTCGCCTTCGGGGCGCCATGAAAAACTGTTTTTT.

The DNA for the CDR3 is TGTGCCAGCAGTGTATCAGGGGGGGGTCAGCCCCAGCATTTT. Encoded protein: CASSVSGGGQPQHF. This chain uses TRBV6-5 with TRBJ1-5; 7 bases line up with TRBD1. V lost 5 bases and J lost 6; bases outside the gene matches: 7. The CDR3 sequence is 14 residues long. The germline V gene encodes CDR1 MNHEY and CDR2 SVGAGI.

Written as DNA, the CDR3 is TGTGCCAGCAGTTATTCCCGGACAGGGGGATCCTACGAGCAGTACTTC. Translating it yields CASSYSRTGGSYEQYF. J is TRBJ2-7 and V is TRBV27; 10 bases are shared with TRBD1. The germline V gene has CDR1 MNHEY and CDR2 SMNVEV (reference sequence). The V gene end was trimmed by 4 bases and the J gene end by 1 base; junction bases not matched to a gene: 7. CDR3 length: 16 residues.

This clone has more than one count but fewer than ten. The sample has other DNA sequences that encode this CDR3 too. The chain is built from TRBV9 and TRBJ2-7; maybe TRBD1 (5 bases). Per germline, CDR1 SGDLS and CDR2 YYNGEE. V was pared by 0 bases and J by 3 bases, with 10 bases between. This CDR3 contains 14 residues. CDR3 DNA sequence: TGTGCCAGCAGCGTAGGTGTCAGGGACTACGAGCAGTACTTC. Protein: CASSVGVRDYEQYF.

A few counts support this clone. The chain has TRBV7-3 and TRBJ1-2; 7 nucleotides agree with TRBD1. CDR3 length: 13 residues. The germline gives CDR1 SGHTA, CDR2 FQGTGA. The junction had 6 bases not matched to a gene; V was cut back by 5 bases and J by 6 bases. CDR3 bases: TGTGCCAGCAGCCCCGACAGGGAGCATGGCTACACCTTC. It codes for CASSPDREHGYTF.